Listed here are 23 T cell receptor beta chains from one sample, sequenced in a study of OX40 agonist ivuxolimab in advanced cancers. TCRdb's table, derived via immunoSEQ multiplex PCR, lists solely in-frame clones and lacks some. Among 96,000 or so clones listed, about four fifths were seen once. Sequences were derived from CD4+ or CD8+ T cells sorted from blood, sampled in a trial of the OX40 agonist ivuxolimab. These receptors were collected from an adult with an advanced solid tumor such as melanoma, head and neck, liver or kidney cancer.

CDR3 nucleotides: TGTGCCAGCTCACCACGAACTAGCCGTACCTACGAGCAGTACTTC. Encoded protein: CASSPRTSRTYEQYF. The rearrangement uses TRBV18 and TRBJ2-7, with D possibly TRBD2 on 6 matching bases. V lost 1 base and J 2 bases, leaving 12 bases between the germline ends. Germline lookup yields CDR1 KGHSH and CDR2 LQKENI. This CDR3 region has 15 residues.

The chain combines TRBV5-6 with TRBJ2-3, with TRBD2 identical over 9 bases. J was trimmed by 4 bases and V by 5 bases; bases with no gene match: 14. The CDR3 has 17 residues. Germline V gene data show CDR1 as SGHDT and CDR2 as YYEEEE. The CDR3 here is CASSFYLAGPGADTQYF. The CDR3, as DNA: TGTGCCAGCAGTTTTTATCTAGCGGGACCGGGGGCAGATACGCAGTATTTT. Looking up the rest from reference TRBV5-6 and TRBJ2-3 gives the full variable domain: DAGVTQSPTHLIKTRGQQVTLRCSPKSGHDTVSWYQQALGQGPQFIFQYYEEEERQRGNFPDRFSGHQFPNYSSELNVNALLLGDSALYLCASSFYLAGPGADTQYFGPGTRLTVL.

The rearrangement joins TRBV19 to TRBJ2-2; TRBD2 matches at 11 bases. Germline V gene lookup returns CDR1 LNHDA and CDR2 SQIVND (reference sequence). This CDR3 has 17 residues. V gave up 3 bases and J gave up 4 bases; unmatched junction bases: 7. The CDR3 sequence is CASSISMTSGITGELFF. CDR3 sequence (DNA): TGTGCCAGTAGTATCTCAATGACTAGCGGGATCACCGGGGAGCTGTTTTTT.

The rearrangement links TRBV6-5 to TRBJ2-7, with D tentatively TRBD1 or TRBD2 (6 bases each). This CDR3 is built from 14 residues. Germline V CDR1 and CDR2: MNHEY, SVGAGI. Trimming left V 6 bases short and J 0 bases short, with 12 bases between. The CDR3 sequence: CASSPGGNSYEQYF. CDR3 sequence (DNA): TGTGCCAGCAGCCCCGGGGGCAACTCCTACGAGCAGTACTTC.

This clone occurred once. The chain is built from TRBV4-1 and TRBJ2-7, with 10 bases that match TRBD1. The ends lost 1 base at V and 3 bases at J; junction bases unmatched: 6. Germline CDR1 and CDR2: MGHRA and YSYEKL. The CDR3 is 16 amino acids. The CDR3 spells CASSQGRQGAIYEQYF. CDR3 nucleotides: TGCGCCAGCAGCCAAGGGCGACAGGGGGCCATCTACGAGCAGTACTTC.

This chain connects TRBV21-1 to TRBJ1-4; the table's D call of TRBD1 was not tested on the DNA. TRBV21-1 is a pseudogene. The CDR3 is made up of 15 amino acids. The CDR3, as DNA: TGTGCCAGCAGCAAAGCGACGACACCTTACGAAAAACTGTTTTTT. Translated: CASSKATTPYEKLFF.

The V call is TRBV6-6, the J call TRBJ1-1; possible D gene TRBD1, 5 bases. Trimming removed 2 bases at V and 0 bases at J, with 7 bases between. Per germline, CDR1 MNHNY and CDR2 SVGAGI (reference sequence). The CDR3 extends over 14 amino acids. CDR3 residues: CASSYKGVNTEAFF. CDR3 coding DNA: TGTGCCAGCAGTTACAAAGGGGTGAACACTGAAGCTTTCTTT.

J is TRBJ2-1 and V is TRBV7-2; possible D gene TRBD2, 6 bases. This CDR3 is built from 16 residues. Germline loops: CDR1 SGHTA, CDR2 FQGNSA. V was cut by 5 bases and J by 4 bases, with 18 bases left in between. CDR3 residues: CASSPSGGGVYNEQFF. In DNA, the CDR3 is TGTGCCAGCAGCCCGAGTGGTGGCGGGGTTTACAATGAGCAGTTCTTC.

CDR3 in DNA: TGCAGCGTTGAAGGGGGGGAGGATTTCACGGGAAACACCTTC. Residues: CSVEGGEDFTGNTF. V gene TRBV29-1 combines with J gene TRBJ1-2, with D possibly being TRBD1 (5 bases). The CDR3 extends over 14 amino acids. Between the trimmed V and J ends, which lost 1 base and 12 bases, there was a span of 21 bases. The V gene's germline CDR1 is SQVTM and CDR2 ANQGSEA.

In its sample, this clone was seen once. The CDR3 is CASSPSLGALGAFF. CDR3 sequence (DNA): TGTGCCAGCAGCCCCAGTTTGGGGGCCCTTGGAGCTTTCTTT. The chain recombines TRBV9 with TRBJ1-1; tentative D call: TRBD1 (6 bases). The germline gives CDR1 SGDLS, CDR2 YYNGEE. The CDR3 extends over 14 amino acids. Between the trimmed V and J ends, which lost 4 bases and 10 bases, there was a span of 20 bases.

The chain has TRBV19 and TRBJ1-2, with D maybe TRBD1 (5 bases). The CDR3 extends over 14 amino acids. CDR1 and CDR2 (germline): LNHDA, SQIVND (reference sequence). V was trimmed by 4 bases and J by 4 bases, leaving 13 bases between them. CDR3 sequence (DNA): TGTGCCAGTAGTACGCCCCCGGGGCGCTATGGCTACACCTTC. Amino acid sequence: CASSTPPGRYGYTF.

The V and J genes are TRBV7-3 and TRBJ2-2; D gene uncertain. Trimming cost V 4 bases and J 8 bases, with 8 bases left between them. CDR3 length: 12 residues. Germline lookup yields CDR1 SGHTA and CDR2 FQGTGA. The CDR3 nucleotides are TGTGCCAGCAGCTCAGGTTGGGGGGAGCTGTTTTTT. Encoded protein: CASSSGWGELFF.

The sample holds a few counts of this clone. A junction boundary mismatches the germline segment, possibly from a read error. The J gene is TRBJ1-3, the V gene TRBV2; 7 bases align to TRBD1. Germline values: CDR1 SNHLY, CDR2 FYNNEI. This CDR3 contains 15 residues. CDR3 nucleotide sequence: TGTGCCAGCAGCGAAGGGACAGCCCCTGGAAACACCATATATTTT. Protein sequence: CASSEGTAPGNTIYF.

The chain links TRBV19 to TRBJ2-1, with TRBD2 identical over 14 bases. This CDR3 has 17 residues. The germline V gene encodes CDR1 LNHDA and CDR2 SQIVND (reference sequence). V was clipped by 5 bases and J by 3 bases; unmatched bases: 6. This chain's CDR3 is CASSLTSGRVGYNEQFF. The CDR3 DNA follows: TGTGCCAGTAGTTTGACTAGCGGGAGGGTAGGCTACAATGAGCAGTTCTTC. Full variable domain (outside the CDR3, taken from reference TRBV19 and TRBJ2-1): DGGITQSPKYLFRKEGQNVTLSCEQNLNHDAMYWYRQDPGQGLRLIYYSQIVNDFQKGDIAEGYSVSREKKESFPLTVTSAQKNPTAFYLCASSLTSGRVGYNEQFFGPGTRLTVL.

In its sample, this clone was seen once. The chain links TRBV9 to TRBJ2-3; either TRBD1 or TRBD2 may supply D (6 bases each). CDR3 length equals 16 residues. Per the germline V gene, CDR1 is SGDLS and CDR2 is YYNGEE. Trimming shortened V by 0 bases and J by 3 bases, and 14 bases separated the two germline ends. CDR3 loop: CASSVGGATGTDTQYF. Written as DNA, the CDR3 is TGTGCCAGCAGCGTAGGGGGGGCCACAGGGACAGATACGCAGTATTTT.

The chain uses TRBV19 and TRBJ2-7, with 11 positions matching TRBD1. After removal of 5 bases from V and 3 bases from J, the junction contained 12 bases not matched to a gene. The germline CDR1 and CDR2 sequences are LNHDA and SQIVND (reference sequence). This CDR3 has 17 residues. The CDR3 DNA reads TGTGCCAGTAGTGGAGGACAGGGGGCGAGGGGCGGCTACGAGCAGTACTTC. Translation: CASSGGQGARGGYEQYF.

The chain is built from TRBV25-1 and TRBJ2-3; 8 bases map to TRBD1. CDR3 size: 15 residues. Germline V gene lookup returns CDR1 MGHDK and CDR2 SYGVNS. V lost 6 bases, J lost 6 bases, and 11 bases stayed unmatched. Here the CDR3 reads CASSPGQGEFDTQYF. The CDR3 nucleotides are TGTGCCAGCAGCCCAGGACAGGGAGAGTTTGATACGCAGTATTTT.

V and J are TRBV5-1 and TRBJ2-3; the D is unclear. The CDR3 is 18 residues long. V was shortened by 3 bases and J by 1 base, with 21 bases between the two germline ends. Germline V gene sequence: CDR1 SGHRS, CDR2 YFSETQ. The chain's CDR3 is CASSSAPPPAFGTDTQYF. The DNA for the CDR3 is TGCGCCAGCAGCTCGGCCCCTCCTCCAGCGTTTGGCACAGATACGCAGTATTTT.

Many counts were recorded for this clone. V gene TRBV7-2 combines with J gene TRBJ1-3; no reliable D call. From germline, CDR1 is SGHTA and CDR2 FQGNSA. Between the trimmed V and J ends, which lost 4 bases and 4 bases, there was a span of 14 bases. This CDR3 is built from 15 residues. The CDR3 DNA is TGTGCCAGCAGCTCCACAAGCAGATCCGGAAACACCATATATTTT. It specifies CASSSTSRSGNTIYF.

The CDR3 sequence is CASGPLAGAFGEQFF. CDR3 coding DNA: TGTGCTAGTGGCCCACTAGCGGGGGCCTTCGGTGAGCAGTTCTTC. The chain uses TRBV12-5 and TRBJ2-1; TRBD2 agrees at 11 bases. V was pared by 6 bases and J by 9 bases, with 10 bases of the junction left unmatched. From germline, CDR1 is LGHNT and CDR2 FRNRAP. The CDR3 is 15 residues long.

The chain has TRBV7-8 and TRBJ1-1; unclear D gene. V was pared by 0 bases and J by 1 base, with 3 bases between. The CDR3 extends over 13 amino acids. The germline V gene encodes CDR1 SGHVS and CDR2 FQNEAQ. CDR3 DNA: TGTGCCAGCAGCTTAGCGGGGAACACTGAAGCTTTCTTT. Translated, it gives CASSLAGNTEAFF.

The DNA of the CDR3 is TGTGCCAGCAGTTTATCTAATCAGGGGACAAGTAATTCACCCCTCCACTTT. Translation: CASSLSNQGTSNSPLHF. The rearrangement links TRBV27 to TRBJ1-6, with a weak D call TRBD1 (6 bases). Germline CDR1 and CDR2: MNHEY and SMNVEV (reference sequence). V gave up 0 bases and J gave up 6 bases, with 15 bases separating them. The CDR3 has 17 residues.

The CDR3 reads CASSSPGVACEQYF. The DNA for the CDR3 is TGTGCCAGCAGTTCCCCTGGGGTAGCGTGTGAGCAGTACTTC. V gene TRBV7-7 combines with J gene TRBJ2-5; tentative D call: TRBD2 (5 bases). CDR1 SSHAT and CDR2 FNYEAQ come from the germline V gene (reference sequence). With 6 bases removed from V and 11 bases from J, the gap between germline ends came to 22 bases. The CDR3 length is 14 residues. Full variable domain (missing parts from reference TRBV7-7 and TRBJ2-5): GAGVSQSPRYKVTKRGQDVTLRCDPISSHATLYWYQQALGQGPEFLTYFNYEAQPDKSGLPSDRFSAERPEGSISTLTIQRTEQRDSAMYRCASSSPGVACEQYFGPGTRLLVL.